The 26 T cell receptor beta chains below come from one sample, sequenced in a study of metastatic and nonmetastatic thyroid tumors. MiXCR was used by TCRdb to re-call the PCR reads. This sample has about 34,000 clones, with about a sixth found just once. Every patient underwent thyroid surgery untreated. What was sequenced was blood. These receptor sequences come from a female donor with papillary thyroid cancer or a benign thyroid nodule (not recorded which). Some clones in this sample may be carry-over from other donors' samples.

The chain links TRBV5-1 to TRBJ1-1; no clear D. This CDR3 has 14 residues. CDR1 SGHRS and CDR2 YFSETQ come from the germline V gene. V was trimmed by 0 bases and J by 0 bases, leaving 6 bases between them. Written as DNA, the CDR3 is TGCGCCAGCAGCTTGGGGGGTCTGAACACTGAAGCTTTCTTT. Its protein product is CASSLGGLNTEAFF.

Ten or more counts support this clone. The CDR3 DNA reads as TGTGCCAGCAGCTTAGTACAAAGCGGGAGGTTTGCCGGGGAGCTGTTTTTT. The encoded protein is CASSLVQSGRFAGELFF. The rearrangement uses TRBV7-8 and TRBJ2-2; 9 bases align to TRBD2. This CDR3 is built from 17 residues. Looked up from germline, CDR1 is SGHVS and CDR2 is FQNEAQ. The V and J ends lost 1 base and 6 bases, in that order; junction bases with no gene match: 9.

This clone has ten or more counts. A much larger clone differs from this one at a single base, so this may be a read error. Other nucleotide sequences from this sample produce the same CDR3. The chain carries TRBV10-3 and TRBJ1-4; D possibly corresponds to TRBD1 (5 bases). The CDR3 covers 15 residues. The germline V gene encodes CDR1 ENHRY and CDR2 SYGVKD. CDR3 in amino acids: CAISKTGTEAEKLFF. The CDR3 nucleotides read TGTGCCATCAGTAAGACCGGGACGGAAGCTGAAAAACTGTTTTTC.

This clone was picked up many times. The CDR3 DNA is TGTGCCTGGAGTGTGTCGGAGGGACAGGTCTTTCTTGGCTACAACACTGAAGCTTTCTTT. Its protein is CAWSVSEGQVFLGYNTEAFF. The gene calls are TRBV30 and TRBJ1-1; 8 bases are shared with TRBD1. Germline V lookup: CDR1 GTSNPN, CDR2 SVGIG (reference sequence). The CDR3 has 20 amino acids. The V segment lost 0 bases and the J segment 2 bases; nucleotides outside the gene matches: 20.

The sample holds many counts of this clone. The V call is TRBV19, the J call TRBJ2-4; TRBD2 matches 12 bases. CDR1 is LNHDA, CDR2 SQIVND, per germline (reference sequence). J gave up 6 bases and V 3 bases, and 0 bases lay outside the gene matches. The CDR3 totals 14 residues. The CDR3 DNA sequence: TGTGCCAGTAGTATGGGACTAGCGGGAAACATTCAGTACTTC. Protein sequence: CASSMGLAGNIQYF.

Points on this clone: The junction differs from germline at one of its ends, possibly a read error. This sample also contains other DNA sequences that code for the same CDR3. The chain carries TRBV28 and TRBJ2-7; TRBD1 matches at 9 bases. The CDR3 runs 14 residues. Germline-derived CDR1 and CDR2 are MDHEN and SYDVKM. CDR3: CASSYRDRAFEQYF. Here the CDR3 DNA reads TGCGCCAGCAGTTACCGGGACAGGGCGTTCGAGCAGTACTTC.

This clone appeared many times. The V gene is TRBV6-1, the J gene TRBJ1-4, with TRBD1 as a possible D gene (5 bases). Trimming shortened V by 6 bases and J by 10 bases, and 18 bases separated the two germline ends. The CDR3 length is 14 residues. CDR1 and CDR2 (germline): MNHNS, SASEGT. CDR3 loop: CASSPGEGGGKLFF. The DNA for the CDR3 is TGTGCCAGCAGCCCCGGGGAGGGCGGGGGAAAACTGTTTTTT.

This clone was seen repeatedly, ten times or more. V and J are TRBV19 and TRBJ2-2; maybe TRBD2 (5 bases). Germline V lookup: CDR1 LNHDA, CDR2 SQIVND (reference sequence). The CDR3 has 14 residues. The V gene lost 3 bases and the J gene lost 5 bases, with 10 bases spanning the gap. CDR3 nucleotides: TGTGCCAGTAGTATGGACTTTAGAACCGGGGAGCTGTTTTTT. Amino acids: CASSMDFRTGELFF.

This clone was found many times. This chain uses TRBV20-1 with TRBJ2-1, with D possibly TRBD2 on 6 matching bases. The CDR3 covers 15 residues. The V end was cut by 1 base, the J end by 0 bases, with 10 bases between. The V gene's germline CDR1 is DFQATT and CDR2 SNEGSKA (reference sequence). The CDR3 bases are TGCAGTGCTAGAGTCCGGCGGGACTCCTACAATGAGCAGTTCTTC. This codes for CSARVRRDSYNEQFF.

This clone was counted ten times or more. A much larger clone differs from this one at a single base, so this may be a read error. The chain couples TRBV5-1 to TRBJ2-1; 9 bases align to TRBD1. Germline assignment: CDR1 SGHRS and CDR2 YFSETQ. The CDR3 contains 14 residues. The CDR3 reads CASRPATGGNERFF. For the CDR3, the DNA is TGCGCCAGCAGGCCCGCCACAGGGGGCAATGAGCGGTTCTTC.

This clone came up many times. V gene TRBV2 combines with J gene TRBJ1-5; 8 bases align to TRBD1. CDR1 and CDR2 from the germline V gene are SNHLY and FYNNEI. Trimming at V came to 0 bases and at J to 3 bases, leaving 1 base not matched to a gene. This CDR3 region has 15 residues. The CDR3 sequence: CASSEATGANQPQHF. CDR3 in DNA: TGTGCCAGCAGTGAAGCGACAGGGGCCAATCAGCCCCAGCATTTT.

Concerning this clone: The conserved closing phenylalanine or tryptophan is absent in this CDR3, likely reflecting a read error. The chain couples TRBV13 to TRBJ1-1; D might be TRBD1 (6 bases). The CDR3 extends over 14 amino acids. CDR1 PRHDT and CDR2 FYEKMQ come from the germline V gene (reference sequence). With 5 bases removed from V and 1 base from J, the gap between germline ends came to 11 bases. The CDR3 DNA sequence: TGTGCCAGCAGCAGAGGACAGTGGAACACTGAAGCTTTCCTT. Residues: CASSRGQWNTEAFL.

This clone is medium-sized (0.01 to 0.1%). This chain joins TRBV6-1 and TRBJ1-6, with no clear D. Deletions cut 6 bases from V and 7 bases from J, with 16 bases between. This CDR3 region has 15 residues. Per germline, CDR1 MNHNS and CDR2 SASEGT. The CDR3 loop is CASSVLLTPNSPLHF. The CDR3, as DNA: TGTGCCAGCAGCGTATTGTTAACCCCCAATTCACCCCTCCACTTT.

This clone has a single count. This could be a read error, since a much larger clone is one nucleotide away. The chain employs TRBV18 and TRBJ2-3; perhaps TRBD1 as D (6 bases). Trimming stripped 3 bases from V and 2 bases from J, with 12 bases between. CDR3 length equals 15 residues. Germline-derived CDR1 and CDR2 are KGHSH and LQKENI. The CDR3 region is CASSPSGQNTDTQYF. The CDR3 coding sequence is TGTGCCAGCTCACCGTCCGGACAGAACACAGATACGCAGTATTTT.

The rearrangement uses TRBV11-3 and TRBJ2-1; D not certain. The V gene lost 0 bases and the J gene lost 4 bases, with 4 bases spanning the gap. The CDR3 covers 13 residues. CDR1 is SGHNT, CDR2 YENEEA, per germline. The CDR3 nucleotides read TGTGCCAGCAGCTTAGATCCTTACAATGAGCAGTTCTTC. This translates into CASSLDPYNEQFF. The entire variable domain, with the rest obtained from reference TRBV11-3 and TRBJ2-1, is as follows: EAGVVQSPRYKIIEKKQPVAFWCNPISGHNTLYWYLQNLGQGPELLIRYENEEAVDDSQLPKDRFSAERLKGVDSTLKIQPAELGDSAVYLCASSLDPYNEQFFGPGTRLTVL.

This clone was seen ten or more times. The gene calls are TRBV5-4 and TRBJ2-2; D gene ambiguous. Trimming took 2 bases from V and 0 from J, leaving 5 bases between them. The CDR3 totals 14 residues. Germline CDR1 reads SGHNT; CDR2 reads YYREEE (reference sequence). The CDR3 loop is CASSFTPNTGELFF. The CDR3 nucleotides read TGTGCCAGCAGCTTTACTCCGAACACCGGGGAGCTGTTTTTT.

In its sample, this clone was seen many times. This rearrangement joins TRBV5-1 to TRBJ1-1; a weak D match, TRBD1 (5 bases). The CDR3 contains 14 residues. CDR1 and CDR2 from the germline V gene are SGHRS and YFSETQ. V was pared by 4 bases and J by 1 base, with 11 bases between. CDR3 DNA: TGCGCCAGCAGCCCGGGACCGACGAACACTGAAGCTTTCTTT. This codes for CASSPGPTNTEAFF. The variable domain in full, completed from reference TRBV5-1 and TRBJ1-1, reads KAGVTQTPRYLIKTRGQQVTLSCSPISGHRSVSWYQQTPGQGLQFLFEYFSETQRNKGNFPGRFSGRQFSNSRSEMNVSTLELGDSALYLCASSPGPTNTEAFFGQGTRLTVV.

Sample share makes this clone medium-sized. The rearrangement uses TRBV11-3 and TRBJ1-2; 9 bases agree with TRBD1. The germline gives CDR1 SGHNT, CDR2 YENEEA. The CDR3 is made up of 13 amino acids. J lost 4 bases, V lost 5 bases, and 2 bases had no gene match. The CDR3 sequence is CASSLTGGYGYTF. The CDR3 DNA reads as TGTGCCAGCAGCCTGACAGGGGGCTATGGCTACACCTTC.

This clone was seen only a few times. The J gene is TRBJ1-6, the V gene TRBV19, with a weak D call TRBD1 (5 bases). V gave up 10 bases and J gave up 7 bases, with 14 bases separating them. CDR1 LNHDA and CDR2 SQIVND come from the germline V gene (reference sequence). The CDR3 runs 13 residues. The CDR3 loop reads CAIREEGNSPLHF. CDR3 sequence (DNA): TGTGCCATCAGGGAAGAGGGGAATTCACCCCTCCACTTT.

This clone has a count of ten or more. The chain recombines TRBV9 with TRBJ2-7; TRBD2 agrees at 10 bases. In germline, CDR1 is SGDLS, CDR2 YYNGEE. The CDR3 loop spans 15 amino acids. The trim removed 5 bases at V and 6 bases at J, leaving 11 bases unmatched. CDR3 nucleotides: TGTGCCAGCAGTCACTCTAGCGGGAGTCCCGGCGAGCAGTACTTC. Encoded protein: CASSHSSGSPGEQYF.

In its sample, this clone was seen many times. This may stem from a read error, because a much larger clone lies one nucleotide away. The V gene is TRBV6-4, the J gene TRBJ1-1; D unresolved. The germline gives CDR1 MRHNA, CDR2 SNTAGT. The CDR3 loop spans 13 amino acids. Trimming shortened V by 6 bases and J by 0 bases, and 8 bases separated the two germline ends. The CDR3 nucleotides are TGTGCCAGCAGGAGAAGTGTGAACACTGAAGCTTTCTTT. Translating gives CASRRSVNTEAFF.

V gene TRBV28 combines with J gene TRBJ1-2; 8 bases map to TRBD1. J lost 10 bases, V lost 6 bases, and 10 bases had no gene match. The length of the CDR3 is 13 residues. Germline-derived CDR1 and CDR2 are MDHEN and SYDVKM. Here the CDR3 DNA reads TGTGCCAGCAGCCCCGGGACAGGCGGGGTCTACACCTTC. Protein sequence: CASSPGTGGVYTF.

By share, this clone ranks as medium-sized. The V call is TRBV12-3 or TRBV12-4, the J call TRBJ2-7; 14 nucleotides agree with TRBD2. This CDR3 has 15 residues. V lost 6 bases and J lost 2; bases outside the gene matches: 3. In DNA form, the CDR3 reads TGTGCCAGCAGGGGGACTAGCGGGGGTACCTACGAGCAGTACTTC. It encodes CASRGTSGGTYEQYF.

This clone was counted many times. The gene calls are TRBV19 and TRBJ1-1; tentative D call: TRBD1 (5 bases). Looked up from germline, CDR1 is LNHDA and CDR2 is SQIVND (reference sequence). The V end lost 6 bases, the J end lost 5 bases, and 16 bases lay between the germline ends. The CDR3 totals 14 residues. The CDR3 bases are TGTGCCAGTAGCTGGGGGGGTAGGGGAACTGAAGCTTTCTTT. Translating gives CASSWGGRGTEAFF.

There are a few counts of this clone. The V and J genes are TRBV27 and TRBJ2-5, with a possible D match to TRBD2 (7 bases). The CDR3 length is 15 residues. Germline assignment: CDR1 MNHEY and CDR2 SMNVEV (reference sequence). Trimming cost V 5 bases and J 4 bases, with 17 bases left between them. For the CDR3, the DNA is TGTGCCAGCAGTCTCCTACAAGGGGGGGGAGAGACCCAGTACTTC. It codes for CASSLLQGGGETQYF.

The chain has TRBV5-6 and TRBJ2-1; 10 nucleotides match TRBD2. CDR3 length equals 16 residues. Germline V gene lookup returns CDR1 SGHDT and CDR2 YYEEEE. V was clipped by 4 bases and J by 4 bases; unmatched bases: 8. CDR3 bases: TGTGCCAGCAGCATCCGGACTAGCGGAACATACAATGAGCAGTTCTTC. It is translated as CASSIRTSGTYNEQFF. Full variable domain (remainder filled in from reference TRBV5-6 and TRBJ2-1): DAGVTQSPTHLIKTRGQQVTLRCSPKSGHDTVSWYQQALGQGPQFIFQYYEEEERQRGNFPDRFSGHQFPNYSSELNVNALLLGDSALYLCASSIRTSGTYNEQFFGPGTRLTVL.